The 25 T cell receptor beta chains reported below all come from one sample, sequenced in a study of shared clonotypes between healthy human individuals. TCRdb's copy holds only in-frame clones and misses some; the assay was immunoSEQ multiplex PCR. Of about half a million clones listed, 81% were seen once; the top ten hold 10% to 15%. The specimen sequenced was PBMCs. The receptors were sampled from a woman aged 40 to 50 in good health. Some clones in this sample may be carry-over from other donors' samples.

The V gene is TRBV19, the J gene TRBJ1-4, with TRBD1 identical over 8 bases. The junction had 7 bases not matched to a gene; V was cut back by 5 bases and J by 14 bases. CDR1 LNHDA and CDR2 SQIVND come from the germline V gene (reference sequence). This CDR3 is 12 amino acids long. The CDR3 sequence: CASSLQGGALFF. CDR3 nucleotides: TGTGCCAGTAGTTTACAGGGGGGAGCCCTGTTTTTT.

The chain employs TRBV7-3 and TRBJ2-1, with 8 bases matching TRBD2. This CDR3 spans 14 amino acids. Trimming took 1 base from V and 6 from J; bases not matched to a gene: 2. Germline assignment: CDR1 SGHTA and CDR2 FQGTGA. The CDR3 DNA is TGTGCCAGCAGCTTAAGCGGGGGGCTCAATGAGCAGTTCTTC. Its protein is CASSLSGGLNEQFF.

The rearrangement joins TRBV9 to TRBJ2-7; TRBD2 matches at 11 bases. V lost 0 bases to trimming and J lost 3 bases; unmatched junction nucleotides: 2. This CDR3 has 15 residues. The germline CDR1 and CDR2 sequences are SGDLS and YYNGEE. The CDR3 DNA reads as TGTGCCAGCAGCGTAGCTGGGACTAGCGGCTACGAGCAGTACTTC. It is translated as CASSVAGTSGYEQYF.

V gene TRBV11-3 combines with J gene TRBJ2-3, with TRBD2 identical over 12 bases. Unmatched junction bases numbered 5, after V lost 5 bases and J lost 5 bases. Germline V gives CDR1 SGHNT, CDR2 YENEEA. The CDR3 sequence is 15 residues long. CDR3 loop: CASSPPGLAGDTQYF. The CDR3 nucleotides are TGTGCCAGCAGCCCCCCGGGACTAGCGGGAGATACGCAGTATTTT.

The chain uses TRBV2 and TRBJ1-4; D is uncertain. The ends were cut back, 1 base at V and 2 bases at J, with 8 bases in the middle. The CDR3 runs to 15 residues. Germline V gene data show CDR1 as SNHLY and CDR2 as FYNNEI. The CDR3 reads CASSEGGFTNEKLFF. The CDR3 DNA follows: TGTGCCAGCAGTGAAGGGGGTTTTACTAATGAAAAACTGTTTTTT.

Points on this clone: A far larger clone is one nucleotide away, so this likely arose from a read error. The chain uses TRBV30 and TRBJ2-6; D not resolved. Germline V CDR1 and CDR2: GTSNPN, SVGIG (reference sequence). Deletions cut 4 bases from V and 3 bases from J, with 7 bases between. The CDR3 has 13 residues. The CDR3 is CAWNFGGANVLTF. Written as DNA, the CDR3 is TGTGCCTGGAATTTTGGTGGGGCCAACGTCCTGACTTTC.

With respect to this clone: A far larger clone is a single base away, which makes a read error likely. Additional DNA sequences in this sample encode the identical CDR3. The chain couples TRBV10-1 to TRBJ2-7, with a weak D call TRBD2 (6 bases). CDR3 length: 17 amino acids. V lost 3 bases and J lost 0, with 18 bases in between. The germline V gene has CDR1 WNHNN and CDR2 SYGVQD (reference sequence). The CDR3: CASSEKLAGTSSYEQYF. Written as DNA, the CDR3 is TGCGCCAGCAGTGAAAAACTAGCTGGTACCAGCTCCTACGAGCAGTACTTC.

V usage is TRBV7-9 and J usage is TRBJ2-2, with unresolved D. V was clipped by 6 bases and J by 2 bases, with 10 bases between them. The CDR3 loop spans 14 amino acids. In germline, CDR1 is SEHNR, CDR2 FQNEAQ (reference sequence). The CDR3 DNA reads TGTGCCAGCAGTCTACATACAAACACCGGGGAGCTGTTTTTT. It translates to CASSLHTNTGELFF.

The gene calls are TRBV6-6 and TRBJ2-1, with D perhaps assigned TRBD1 or TRBD2 (5 bases each). The V end was cut by 4 bases, the J end by 9 bases, with 7 bases between. CDR3 length: 11 amino acids. The germline V gene encodes CDR1 MNHNY and CDR2 SVGAGI (reference sequence). The CDR3 here is CASSWDVEQFF. In DNA form, the CDR3 reads TGTGCCAGCAGTTGGGACGTTGAGCAGTTCTTC.

A remark on this clone: A far larger clone is a single base away, which makes a read error likely. This chain connects TRBV27 to TRBJ1-2; 10 bases align to TRBD1. CDR3 length: 14 residues. V lost 5 bases and J lost 8; bases outside the gene matches: 8. CDR1 and CDR2 from the germline V gene are MNHEY and SMNVEV (reference sequence). CDR3 in amino acids: CASSDPDRGIGYTF. CDR3 DNA sequence: TGTGCCAGCAGTGACCCGGACAGGGGGATAGGCTACACCTTC.

This chain joins TRBV13 and TRBJ1-4; unclear D gene. V was shortened by 5 bases and J by 4 bases, with 11 bases between the two germline ends. Germline values: CDR1 PRHDT, CDR2 FYEKMQ (reference sequence). The CDR3 is 14 residues long. CDR3 nucleotide sequence: TGTGCCAGCAGCCGCCGCCAGAGTAATGAAAAACTGTTTTTT. Translating gives CASSRRQSNEKLFF.

This chain links TRBV5-1 with TRBJ1-2; the D gene is possibly TRBD1 (5 bases). CDR1 and CDR2 from the germline V gene are SGHRS and YFSETQ. This CDR3 contains 14 residues. Trimming pared 3 bases from V and 3 bases from J, leaving 12 bases between. CDR3 sequence: CASSSLMGDYGYTF. In nucleotides, the CDR3 is TGCGCCAGCAGCTCCCTAATGGGGGACTATGGCTACACCTTC.

This clone was seen repeatedly, ten times or more. The chain links TRBV2 to TRBJ2-1, with D uncertain. There are 13 residues in the CDR3. CDR1 and CDR2 (germline): SNHLY, FYNNEI. V was clipped by 0 bases and J by 10 bases, with 10 bases between them. CDR3 protein: CASSEAWAGEQFF. CDR3 in DNA: TGTGCCAGCAGTGAAGCTTGGGCAGGCGAGCAGTTCTTC. Full variable domain (rest looked up from reference TRBV2 and TRBJ2-1): EPEVTQTPSHQVTQMGQEVILRCVPISNHLYFYWYRQILGQKVEFLVSFYNNEISEKSEIFDDQFSVERPDGSNFTLKIRSTKLEDSAMYFCASSEAWAGEQFFGPGTRLTVL.

Remarks on this clone: This sequence may be a read error, since a much larger clone differs from it by one base. The chain carries TRBV9 and TRBJ2-1; TRBD2 matches 11 bases. This CDR3 spans 15 amino acids. Germline CDR1 and CDR2: SGDLS and YYNGEE. CDR3 nucleotides: TGTGCCAGCAGTCTTAGCGGGAGGGCCGCCAATGGGCAGTTCTTC. Its protein is CASSLSGRAANGQFF. The full variable domain, its missing parts supplied by reference TRBV9 and TRBJ2-1, is DSGVTQTPKHLITATGQRVTLRCSPRSGDLSVYWYQQSLDQGLQFLIQYYNGEERAKGNILERFSAQQFPDLHSELNLSSLELGDSALYFCASSLSGRAANGQFFGPGTRLTVL.

This clone was seen a single time. The chain uses TRBV11-3 and TRBJ2-1; D is unclear. The V and J ends lost 0 bases and 9 bases respectively, with 9 bases between them. Germline V gene sequence: CDR1 SGHNT, CDR2 YENEEA. The CDR3 spans 13 residues. The DNA for the CDR3 is TGTGCCAGCAGCTTAGATTTGGTCGGTGAGCAGTTCTTC. This sequence encodes CASSLDLVGEQFF.

As to this clone: A read error is likely here: a far larger clone is one base away. In the same sample, other DNA sequences code for this CDR3. V and J are TRBV6-1 and TRBJ2-1; D is possibly TRBD2 (5 bases). The germline V gene has CDR1 MNHNS and CDR2 SASEGT. The CDR3 loop spans 14 amino acids. The CDR3 loop is CASSELQDYNEQFF. The CDR3 DNA sequence: TGTGCCAGCAGTGAATTGCAAGACTACAACGAGCAGTTCTTC.

In the case of this clone: It differs at one base from a far larger clone, so likely a read error. This sample also contains other DNA sequences that code for the same CDR3. This chain joins TRBV29-1 and TRBJ1-1; possibly TRBD1 for D (5 bases). The CDR3 is made up of 13 amino acids. CDR1 is SQVTM and CDR2 is ANQGSEA in the germline V gene. This CDR3 reads CSAPTGGGTEAFF. Written as DNA, the CDR3 is TGCAGTGCCCCAACCGGGGGGGGTACTGAAGCTTTCTTT.

On this clone: A read error is the likely source, as a far larger clone sits one nucleotide away. The chain uses TRBV30 and TRBJ1-1; TRBD1 is a possible D gene (5 bases). Trimming pared 5 bases from V and 5 bases from J, leaving 15 bases between. From germline, CDR1 is GTSNPN and CDR2 SVGIG (reference sequence). CDR3 size: 13 residues. The chain's CDR3 is CAWGIDSGTEAFF. The CDR3, as DNA: TGTGCCTGGGGTATAGACAGTGGGACTGAAGCTTTCTTT.

Details on this clone: This clone may be a read error of a much larger clone one base away. The same CDR3 arises from other DNA sequences in this sample as well. The V and J genes are TRBV10-3 and TRBJ2-2, with 13 bases fitting TRBD2. Germline assignment: CDR1 ENHRY and CDR2 SYGVKD. This CDR3 is 19 amino acids long. The CDR3 spells CPPSGYTSGRDEPTGELFF. For the CDR3, the DNA is TGTCCGCCATCAGGTTACACTAGCGGGAGGGATGAGCCTACCGGGGAGCTGTTTTTT.

This clone was found many times. This chain uses TRBV10-3 with TRBJ1-5; D is ambiguous. The CDR3 spans 13 residues. Trimming left V 10 bases short and J 0 bases short, with 10 bases between. Germline CDR1 is ENHRY and CDR2 is SYGVKD. The CDR3 spells CATHGDSNQPQHF. The CDR3 region has the DNA TGTGCCACCCACGGGGATAGCAATCAGCCCCAGCATTTT.

This clone was counted between two and nine times. The chain carries TRBV4-1 and TRBJ2-5, with TRBD2 identical over 7 bases. Germline CDR1 reads MGHRA; CDR2 reads YSYEKL. The CDR3 covers 14 residues. Trimming took 0 bases from V and 5 from J; bases not matched to a gene: 3. Here the CDR3 reads CASSQDGLVETQYF. CDR3 DNA: TGCGCCAGCAGCCAAGATGGACTAGTCGAGACCCAGTACTTC.

The chain uses TRBV11-3 and TRBJ1-2; 8 nucleotides align to TRBD1. Germline V gives CDR1 SGHNT, CDR2 YENEEA. V shed 8 bases and J 5 bases; nucleotides not matched to a gene: 7. The CDR3 is 13 residues long. The CDR3 here is CASRQGKWYGYTF. CDR3 nucleotides: TGTGCCAGCCGACAGGGGAAGTGGTATGGCTACACCTTC.

The chain joins TRBV6-1 to TRBJ1-5; a weak D match, TRBD1 (6 bases). Germline assignment: CDR1 MNHNS and CDR2 SASEGT. V lost 4 bases and J 4 bases, leaving 17 bases between the germline ends. The CDR3 has 16 amino acids. CDR3 sequence reads: CASSGMGGSVNQPQHF. As DNA, the CDR3 is TGTGCCAGCAGTGGGATGGGGGGCTCCGTAAATCAGCCCCAGCATTTT.

The V gene is TRBV27, the J gene TRBJ2-5, with D unresolved. V was cut by 10 bases and J by 2 bases, with 14 bases left in between. The CDR3 loop spans 13 amino acids. CDR1 is MNHEY, CDR2 SMNVEV, per germline (reference sequence). CDR3 loop: CATARRFQETQYF. CDR3 in DNA: TGTGCCACCGCCCGCAGATTTCAAGAGACCCAGTACTTC.

The chain recombines TRBV18 with TRBJ2-7, with 12 bases aligning to TRBD2. CDR1 and CDR2 (germline): KGHSH, LQKENI. The CDR3 sequence is 17 residues long. The J segment lost 6 bases and the V segment lost 4 bases, leaving 13 bases of the junction unmatched. CDR3 region: CASSRTSGAHLRGEQYF. CDR3 bases: TGTGCCAGCTCACGGACTAGCGGGGCACACCTTAGGGGCGAGCAGTACTTC. Full variable domain (outside the CDR3, taken from reference TRBV18 and TRBJ2-7): NAGVMQNPRHLVRRRGQEARLRCSPMKGHSHVYWYRQLPEEGLKFMVYLQKENIIDESGMPKERFSAEFPKEGPSILRIQQVVRGDSAAYFCASSRTSGAHLRGEQYFGPGTRLTVT.